The 16 T cell receptor beta chains below all came from one sample that was sequenced in a study of blood T cell repertoires in COVID-19. Method: immunoSEQ multiplex PCR; TCRdb's copy keeps in-frame clones and lacks some. The table has around 250,000 clones, roughly 88% seen once. Sequencing was performed on peripheral blood. The receptors were sampled from a woman in her 70s with COVID-19, enrolled during active disease.

CDR3 in DNA: TGTGCCAGCAGCTTAGCAGGTGCTTCAGAGACCCAGTACTTC. Translated, it gives CASSLAGASETQYF. This chain connects TRBV11-2 to TRBJ2-5; D ambiguous. Germline assignment: CDR1 SGHAT and CDR2 FQNNGV. Deletions cut 1 base from V and 4 bases from J, with 10 bases between. CDR3 length equals 14 residues.

This clone has only a few counts. The chain joins TRBV30 to TRBJ1-5; no clear D. Germline V lookup: CDR1 GTSNPN, CDR2 SVGIG (reference sequence). This CDR3 has 14 amino acids. The V end was cut by 2 bases, the J end by 4 bases, with 12 bases between. CDR3 nucleotides: TGTGCCTGGAGTCTCTTGACGGGAAATCAGCCCCAGCATTTT. Translating it yields CAWSLLTGNQPQHF. Filled out from reference TRBV30 and TRBJ1-5, the complete variable domain reads SQTIHQWPATLVQPVGSPLSLECTVEGTSNPNLYWYRQAAGRGLQLLFYSVGIGQISSEVPQNLSASRPQDRQFILSSKKLLLSDSGFYLCAWSLLTGNQPQHFGDGTRLSIL.

V gene TRBV28 combines with J gene TRBJ1-1; D is unclear. The V and J ends lost 3 bases and 4 bases respectively, with 9 bases between them. Germline V CDR1 and CDR2: MDHEN, SYDVKM. The CDR3 is made up of 13 amino acids. Here the CDR3 reads CASSLSGPTEAFF. CDR3 bases: TGTGCCAGCAGTTTGTCGGGTCCCACTGAAGCTTTCTTT.

This chain uses TRBV2 with TRBJ1-5; the D is unclear. Trimming shortened V by 3 bases and J by 7 bases, and 10 bases separated the two germline ends. CDR1 and CDR2 from the germline V gene are SNHLY and FYNNEI. CDR3 length equals 13 residues. The CDR3 region has the DNA TGTGCCAGCAGTGAGAGGGTTCAACAGCCCCAGCATTTT. Amino acids: CASSERVQQPQHF.

This clone was seen once. The chain uses TRBV4-3 and TRBJ1-4, with 9 bases aligning to TRBD1. Germline V gene data show CDR1 as LGHNA and CDR2 as YSLEER. The V segment lost 6 bases and the J segment 5 bases; nucleotides outside the gene matches: 7. The CDR3 runs 15 residues. CDR3 DNA sequence: TGCGCCAGCAGTGGTACAGGGGGCGGGAATGAAAAACTGTTTTTT. Protein sequence: CASSGTGGGNEKLFF.

This chain connects TRBV4-1 to TRBJ2-2, with TRBD2 as a possible D gene (6 bases). CDR1 is MGHRA, CDR2 YSYEKL, per germline. This CDR3 spans 17 amino acids. V was trimmed by 4 bases and J by 4 bases, leaving 19 bases between them. CDR3 coding DNA: TGCGCCAGCAGCCCTTTAACTAGCACCAGTAGCACCGGGGAGCTGTTTTTT. Encoded protein: CASSPLTSTSSTGELFF.

The rearrangement links TRBV28 to TRBJ1-4; no clear D gene. Per the germline V gene, CDR1 is MDHEN and CDR2 is SYDVKM. V gave up 3 bases and J gave up 8 bases, with 16 bases separating them. There are 15 residues in the CDR3. The CDR3: CASSFFRLSQEKLFF. CDR3 nucleotide sequence: TGTGCCAGCAGTTTCTTCAGACTAAGCCAGGAAAAACTGTTTTTT.

This chain links TRBV19 with TRBJ1-3; no clear D gene. This CDR3 has 15 residues. V dropped 5 bases and J dropped 0 bases, with 11 bases sitting between them. Germline CDR1 reads LNHDA; CDR2 reads SQIVND (reference sequence). The CDR3 reads CASSPEWSSGNTIYF. The CDR3 coding sequence is TGTGCCAGTAGTCCCGAATGGAGCTCTGGAAACACCATATATTTT.

The chain employs TRBV18 and TRBJ2-5, with TRBD2 matching 11 bases. Trimming removed 3 bases from V and 5 bases from J; junction bases left unmatched: 11. The CDR3 runs 17 residues. Germline CDR1 and CDR2: KGHSH and LQKENI. CDR3 in amino acids: CASSPLAGGPRPETQYF. Written as DNA, the CDR3 is TGTGCCAGCTCACCCTTAGCGGGAGGGCCTAGGCCCGAGACCCAGTACTTC.

V and J are TRBV29-1 and TRBJ2-2; the D gene is possibly TRBD1 (7 bases). Trimming cost V 4 bases and J 1 base, with 16 bases left between them. CDR3 length: 16 amino acids. Germline V gives CDR1 SQVTM, CDR2 ANQGSEA. As DNA, the CDR3 is TGCAGCGTTGCCACCCCCCAGGGGGGGAACACCGGGGAGCTGTTTTTT. Translating gives CSVATPQGGNTGELFF.

The CDR3 nucleotides read TGTGCCACCAGTAGTAGCCAAGGCGTAGCCACTGAAGCTTTCTTT. It translates to CATSSSQGVATEAFF. The V call is TRBV24-1, the J call TRBJ1-1; D is undetermined. V was clipped by 6 bases and J by 4 bases, with 17 bases between them. Per the germline V gene, CDR1 is KGHDR and CDR2 is SFDVKD. The length of the CDR3 is 15 residues.

This clone was found once. The chain combines TRBV11-2 with TRBJ2-2; 11 nucleotides align to TRBD2. Germline CDR1 and CDR2: SGHAT and FQNNGV. Trimming at V came to 4 bases and at J to 0 bases, leaving 10 bases not matched to a gene. This CDR3 is built from 19 residues. CDR3 residues: CASSSQRLAGRANTGELFF. The DNA for the CDR3 is TGTGCCAGCAGCTCACAGAGACTAGCGGGAAGAGCGAACACCGGGGAGCTGTTTTTT. The full variable domain, completed using reference TRBV11-2 and TRBJ2-2, is EAGVAQSPRYKIIEKRQSVAFWCNPISGHATLYWYQQILGQGPKLLIQFQNNGVVDDSQLPKDRFSAERLKGVDSTLKIQPAKLEDSAVYLCASSSQRLAGRANTGELFFGEGSRLTVL.

The chain recombines TRBV6-4 with TRBJ2-5, with TRBD2 identical over 9 bases. Germline trimming cut 4 bases from V and 4 bases from J; bases unmatched to any gene: 13. CDR3 length: 17 residues. From germline, CDR1 is MRHNA and CDR2 SNTAGT. The CDR3: CASSGVGDSGSAETQYF. CDR3 nucleotides: TGTGCCAGCAGTGGCGTAGGTGATAGCGGGAGCGCAGAGACCCAGTACTTC.

This chain joins TRBV6-2 or TRBV6-3 and TRBJ2-7; TRBD1 matches 8 bases. This CDR3 is 15 amino acids long. V dropped 4 bases and J dropped 7; count of bases not matched to a gene: 12. CDR1 is MNHEY and CDR2 is SVGEGT in the germline V gene. CDR3 amino acids: CASSSRTGSYREQYF. DNA for the CDR3: TGTGCCAGCAGTTCTAGGACAGGGAGTTATCGGGAGCAGTACTTC.

The chain has TRBV29-1 and TRBJ2-1; no firm D call. This CDR3 has 13 amino acids. Trimming took 7 bases from V and 6 from J, leaving 16 bases between them. Germline CDR1 and CDR2: SQVTM and ANQGSEA. DNA of the CDR3: TGCAGCGCCGAGGAGAAGGTGGGCAATGAGCAGTTCTTC. The encoded protein is CSAEEKVGNEQFF.

This chain connects TRBV6-5 to TRBJ1-6; D may be TRBD1 (6 bases). Germline CDR1 MNHEY, CDR2 SVGAGI. The V and J ends lost 8 bases and 7 bases respectively, with 15 bases between them. This CDR3 is built from 14 residues. Written as DNA, the CDR3 is TGTGCCAGCCGGGACCGTCAGGGGAATTCACCCCTCCACTTT. It is translated as CASRDRQGNSPLHF.